The next 32 T cell receptor beta chains were all read from a single sample in a study of shared clonotypes between healthy human individuals. Only in-frame clones appear in the TCRdb table, and some are missing; sequencing was by immunoSEQ multiplex PCR. The sample lists nearly 750,000 clones; roughly 72% were seen once. Sequenced: memory CD4+ T cells sorted from blood. Subset of the sample: CD45RA-negative fraction. The receptors were gathered from a woman aged 30 to 39 in good health.

Note on this clone: The sample contains more than one DNA sequence encoding this CDR3. The chain employs TRBV10-3 and TRBJ2-7; no clear D. Germline values: CDR1 ENHRY, CDR2 SYGVKD. The ends were cut back, 6 bases at V and 0 bases at J, with 3 bases in the middle. The CDR3 is 11 residues long. CDR3 amino acids: CAISGSYEQYF. In DNA form, the CDR3 reads TGTGCCATCAGCGGCTCCTACGAGCAGTACTTC.

For this clone: Other nucleotide sequences in the sample specify the same CDR3. This chain links TRBV18 with TRBJ2-5, with 10 bases lining up with TRBD2. This CDR3 is 16 amino acids long. CDR1 KGHSH and CDR2 LQKENI come from the germline V gene. V was clipped by 0 bases and J by 4 bases; unmatched bases: 5. As DNA, the CDR3 is TGTGCCAGCTCACCACCCACTAGCGGGATGGGAGAGACCCAGTACTTC. It codes for CASSPPTSGMGETQYF.

This chain joins TRBV27 and TRBJ1-1; D gene ambiguous. With 5 bases removed from V and 1 base from J, the gap between germline ends came to 11 bases. The CDR3 has 14 residues. Germline assignment: CDR1 MNHEY and CDR2 SMNVEV (reference sequence). CDR3 loop: CASSERRGNTEAFF. Written as DNA, the CDR3 is TGTGCCAGCAGTGAGCGTAGAGGGAACACTGAAGCTTTCTTT.

The CDR3 DNA reads TGTGCCAGCAGTGAAAGTGGGCGAGAGCACGAGCAGTACTTC. It codes for CASSESGREHEQYF. This chain connects TRBV6-1 to TRBJ2-7, with unresolved D. This CDR3 has 14 residues. V was cut by 2 bases and J by 5 bases, with 13 bases left in between. The germline V gene encodes CDR1 MNHNS and CDR2 SASEGT.

V gene TRBV7-9 combines with J gene TRBJ2-7; 9 bases match TRBD1. The CDR3 length is 15 residues. With V trimmed by 5 bases and J by 3 bases, 8 bases remained unmatched. From germline, CDR1 is SEHNR and CDR2 FQNEAQ (reference sequence). In DNA, the CDR3 is TGTGCCAGCAGCGTCCGGGACAGGGCCTACTACGAGCAGTACTTC. Amino acids: CASSVRDRAYYEQYF.

The sample holds a few counts of this clone. This sequence joins TRBV7-3 and TRBJ1-4; 7 bases are a match to TRBD1. Trimming cost V 7 bases and J 7 bases; bases outside gene matches: 12. Per the germline V gene, CDR1 is SGHTA and CDR2 is FQGTGA. The length of the CDR3 is 15 residues. The CDR3 spells CASTPDRDVSEKLFF. CDR3 coding DNA: TGTGCCAGCACCCCCGACAGGGACGTGAGTGAAAAACTGTTTTTT.

The DNA of the CDR3 is TGTGCCAGCAGCCCGCGACGGACTAGCGGGAGGGGGGCAGATACGCAGTATTTT. Its translation: CASSPRRTSGRGADTQYF. This sequence joins TRBV11-3 and TRBJ2-3, with TRBD2 matching over 15 bases. In germline, CDR1 is SGHNT, CDR2 YENEEA. The CDR3 runs to 18 residues. V shed 5 bases, J shed 4 bases, and the junction held 10 bases outside the gene matches.

This chain links TRBV29-1 with TRBJ2-1; D gene ambiguous. From germline, CDR1 is SQVTM and CDR2 ANQGSEA. Trimming took off 4 bases at V and 5 bases at J, with 9 bases between the two ends. The length of the CDR3 is 12 residues. As DNA, the CDR3 is TGCAGCGTTGCGTTCGTCGACAATGAGCAGTTCTTC. The encoded protein is CSVAFVDNEQFF.

J is TRBJ1-5 and V is TRBV7-8, with D perhaps TRBD1 (5 bases). Per the germline V gene, CDR1 is SGHVS and CDR2 is FQNEAQ. The CDR3 runs to 18 residues. The germline V and J ends were trimmed by 4 bases and 2 bases, with 21 bases remaining between them. The DNA for the CDR3 is TGTGCCAGCAGCTCGACCCGGCAGGGTCCTGGGGGCAATCAGCCCCAGCATTTT. It yields the protein CASSSTRQGPGGNQPQHF.

This chain joins TRBV21-1 and TRBJ2-7; whether TRBD1, the table's D call, matches the DNA was not checked. TRBV21-1 is annotated as a pseudogene. The CDR3 loop spans 18 amino acids. This chain's CDR3 is CASSKHSGLNLWTYEQYF. The DNA of the CDR3 is TGTGCCAGCAGCAAACATTCAGGGTTGAACTTATGGACCTACGAGCAGTACTTC.

This clone was counted once. This chain joins TRBV4-2 and TRBJ2-2; 11 nucleotides align to TRBD2. The CDR3 has 17 residues. Germline CDR1 and CDR2: LGHNA and YNFKEQ. Trimming removed 3 bases from V and 4 bases from J; junction bases left unmatched: 7. The CDR3 nucleotides are TGTGCCAGCAGCCAGGGTGGACTAGCGGGCCTCACCGGGGAGCTGTTTTTT. This codes for CASSQGGLAGLTGELFF.

Of note for this clone: Other DNA sequences from this sample encode an identical CDR3 as well. This rearrangement joins TRBV5-1 to TRBJ2-3, with D perhaps matching TRBD1 (6 bases). Germline V CDR1 and CDR2: SGHRS, YFSETQ. Trimming stripped 0 bases from V and 3 bases from J, with 8 bases between. This CDR3 is 14 amino acids long. The CDR3: CASSLGTVTDTQYF. CDR3 nucleotide sequence: TGCGCCAGCAGCTTGGGGACAGTAACAGATACGCAGTATTTT. Together with reference TRBV5-1 and TRBJ2-3, the CDR3 gives the full variable domain: KAGVTQTPRYLIKTRGQQVTLSCSPISGHRSVSWYQQTPGQGLQFLFEYFSETQRNKGNFPGRFSGRQFSNSRSEMNVSTLELGDSALYLCASSLGTVTDTQYFGPGTRLTVL.

The V gene is TRBV27, the J gene TRBJ2-7; perhaps TRBD2 as D (6 bases). Germline values: CDR1 MNHEY, CDR2 SMNVEV (reference sequence). Trimming cost V 6 bases and J 1 base, with 16 bases left between them. The CDR3 extends over 15 amino acids. For the CDR3, the DNA is TGTGCCAGCAGCTGGGGTGTCAGCGGGTCCTACGAGCAGTACTTC. It translates to CASSWGVSGSYEQYF.

The V and J genes are TRBV7-8 and TRBJ2-5, with D maybe TRBD2 (5 bases). Germline CDR1 is SGHVS and CDR2 is FQNEAQ. Trimming removed 1 base from V and 3 bases from J, with 9 bases in between. This CDR3 has 14 residues. CDR3 coding DNA: TGTGCCAGCAGCTTAGTTGAGACTAAAGAGACCCAGTACTTC. It translates to CASSLVETKETQYF. Supplemented by reference TRBV7-8 and TRBJ2-5, the full variable domain reads GAGVSQSPRYKVAKRGQDVALRCDPISGHVSLFWYQQALGQGPEFLTYFQNEAQLDKSGLPSDRFFAERPEGSVSTLKIQRTQQEDSAVYLCASSLVETKETQYFGPGTRLLVL.

The rearrangement joins TRBV4-1 to TRBJ2-5, with D possibly TRBD2 on 6 matching bases. The CDR3 is 15 amino acids. The V gene's germline CDR1 is MGHRA and CDR2 YSYEKL. V was trimmed by 4 bases and J by 6 bases, leaving 18 bases between them. CDR3 sequence: CASSLSGTAGKTQYF. The DNA of the CDR3 is TGCGCCAGCAGCCTTTCAGGGACTGCCGGGAAGACCCAGTACTTC.

On this clone: It is unclear where the CDR3 begins or ends on the DNA, so no DNA is shown, and the CDR3 is as TCRdb lists it. The J gene is TRBJ1-2, the V gene TRBV5-1; the table's TRBD1 call for D was not verified on the DNA. The germline CDR1 and CDR2 sequences are SGHRS and YFSETQ. The CDR3 is made up of 15 amino acids, end residues included. The CDR3: CASSYTQGSTLGYTF.

The V and J genes are TRBV28 and TRBJ2-1; no firm D call. The CDR3 is 15 residues long. Germline CDR1 and CDR2: MDHEN and SYDVKM. V lost 6 bases, J lost 2 bases, and 14 bases lay in between. As DNA, the CDR3 is TGTGCCAGCAGGGTGGCAGAGCACACCTACAATGAGCAGTTCTTC. The encoded protein is CASRVAEHTYNEQFF. Supplemented by reference TRBV28 and TRBJ2-1, the full variable domain reads DVKVTQSSRYLVKRTGEKVFLECVQDMDHENMFWYRQDPGLGLRLIYFSYDVKMKEKGDIPEGYSVSREKKERFSLILESASTNQTSMYLCASRVAEHTYNEQFFGPGTRLTVL.

For this clone: With a much larger clone just one base away, this may be a read error. The rearrangement joins TRBV7-2 to TRBJ2-5; 7 nucleotides agree with TRBD2. Matching the DNA end better, TRBJ2-7 makes the J call doubtful. CDR1 and CDR2 from the germline V gene are SGHTA and FQGNSA. The CDR3 is 14 amino acids. The CDR3 DNA reads as TGTGCCAGCAGCACCCAGCGGGACTCCTACGAGCAGTACTTC. Its translation is CASSTQRDSYEQYF.

This chain connects TRBV27 to TRBJ2-7; D is perhaps TRBD1 (5 bases). CDR1 is MNHEY, CDR2 SMNVEV, per germline (reference sequence). Between the trimmed V and J ends, which lost 6 bases and 6 bases, there was a span of 18 bases. The CDR3 is 14 amino acids. CDR3 protein: CASRFQGGTAEQYF. The CDR3 DNA sequence: TGTGCCAGCAGATTCCAGGGTGGCACTGCCGAGCAGTACTTC.

The V call is TRBV5-1, the J call TRBJ2-1; TRBD2 agrees at 10 bases. Germline V gene data show CDR1 as SGHRS and CDR2 as YFSETQ. Trimming cost V 4 bases and J 4 bases; bases outside gene matches: 5. This CDR3 comprises 15 residues. CDR3 nucleotide sequence: TGCGCCAGCAGCCCGAGCGGGAGGGGGTACAATGAGCAGTTCTTC. It specifies CASSPSGRGYNEQFF.

The chain employs TRBV15 and TRBJ1-2; D call uncertain. The CDR3 is made up of 14 amino acids. CDR1 is LNHNV and CDR2 is YYDKDF in the germline V gene (reference sequence). V was pared by 2 bases and J by 10 bases, with 17 bases between. The CDR3 bases are TGTGCCACCAGCAGACAATCCCCCGGGTCGGACTACACCTTC. This translates into CATSRQSPGSDYTF. The whole variable domain, filled in from reference TRBV15 and TRBJ1-2, reads DAMVIQNPRYQVTQFGKPVTLSCSQTLNHNVMYWYQQKSSQAPKLLFHYYDKDFNNEADTPDNFQSRRPNTSFCFLDIRSPGLGDTAMYLCATSRQSPGSDYTFGSGTRLTVV.

This chain links TRBV6-6 with TRBJ1-2; D possibly corresponds to TRBD1 (5 bases). Germline V gene lookup returns CDR1 MNHNY and CDR2 SVGAGI (reference sequence). Trimming stripped 4 bases from V and 4 bases from J, with 10 bases between. The CDR3 spans 13 residues. CDR3 loop: CASSSRGSYGYTF. CDR3 DNA: TGTGCCAGCAGTTCGAGGGGCAGCTATGGCTACACCTTC.

The genes are TRBV29-1 and TRBJ1-1; D is undetermined. The CDR3 has 13 amino acids. CDR1 SQVTM and CDR2 ANQGSEA come from the germline V gene. Between the trimmed V and J ends, which lost 0 bases and 0 bases, there was a span of 5 bases. The CDR3 nucleotides read TGCAGCGTTGAAGAACAGTTGAACACTGAAGCTTTCTTT. This encodes CSVEEQLNTEAFF.

The rearrangement joins TRBV15 to TRBJ2-2, with TRBD1 as a possible D gene (5 bases). This CDR3 is built from 16 residues. Germline lookup yields CDR1 LNHNV and CDR2 YYDKDF (reference sequence). The V gene lost 1 base and the J gene lost 5 bases, with 14 bases spanning the gap. CDR3 DNA sequence: TGTGCCACCAGCAGAGTAAGGGCTACAGGTACCGGGGAGCTGTTTTTT. Translating gives CATSRVRATGTGELFF.

The gene calls are TRBV9 and TRBJ2-3, with 13 bases fitting TRBD2. J lost 3 bases, V lost 4 bases, and 5 bases had no gene match. Looked up from germline, CDR1 is SGDLS and CDR2 is YYNGEE. This CDR3 region has 16 residues. The CDR3 region has the DNA TGTGCCAGCAGCTCCGGACTAGCGGGAGTTACAGATACGCAGTATTTT. The encoded protein is CASSSGLAGVTDTQYF.

The V call is TRBV5-4, the J call TRBJ2-1, with 9 bases lining up with TRBD2. The CDR3 extends over 17 amino acids. The germline V gene encodes CDR1 SGHNT and CDR2 YYREEE (reference sequence). After removal of 4 bases from V and 9 bases from J, the junction contained 17 bases not matched to a gene. In DNA, the CDR3 is TGTGCCAGCAGCACTAAGGTAGTAGCGGGAGTGTCGGGTGAGCAGTTCTTC. This encodes CASSTKVVAGVSGEQFF.

This chain links TRBV28 with TRBJ2-5, with 12 bases identical to TRBD1. J lost 3 bases, V lost 5 bases, and 7 bases had no gene match. There are 16 residues in the CDR3. Looked up from germline, CDR1 is MDHEN and CDR2 is SYDVKM. The CDR3 sequence is CASSMGQGALEETQYF. The CDR3 DNA reads TGTGCCAGCAGTATGGGACAGGGGGCGTTAGAAGAGACCCAGTACTTC. Looking up the rest from reference TRBV28 and TRBJ2-5 gives the full variable domain: DVKVTQSSRYLVKRTGEKVFLECVQDMDHENMFWYRQDPGLGLRLIYFSYDVKMKEKGDIPEGYSVSREKKERFSLILESASTNQTSMYLCASSMGQGALEETQYFGPGTRLLVL.

The CDR3 DNA reads TGCGCCAGCAGCGTACAGGGTTCTGGAAACACCATATATTTT. This encodes CASSVQGSGNTIYF. The chain combines TRBV5-1 with TRBJ1-3; tentatively, D is TRBD1 (6 bases). This CDR3 spans 14 amino acids. Germline values: CDR1 SGHRS, CDR2 YFSETQ. V was clipped by 4 bases and J by 1 base, with 9 bases between them.

V gene TRBV11-1 combines with J gene TRBJ2-7; D is unresolved. CDR1 is SGHAT, CDR2 FQDESV, per germline (reference sequence). V lost 2 bases and J 4 bases, leaving 3 bases between the germline ends. This CDR3 region has 11 residues. For the CDR3, the DNA is TGTGCCAGCAGCTTACCGTACGAGCAGTACTTC. Protein product: CASSLPYEQYF.

The chain uses TRBV30 and TRBJ2-1, with TRBD2 matching over 7 bases. Germline assignment: CDR1 GTSNPN and CDR2 SVGIG (reference sequence). The ends lost 1 base at V and 3 bases at J; junction bases unmatched: 12. The CDR3 runs to 17 residues. The CDR3 DNA is TGTGCCTGGAGTGGACTCGGGAGGCCTTCCATCTACAATGAGCAGTTCTTC. Amino acids: CAWSGLGRPSIYNEQFF.

The CDR3 DNA sequence: TGCGCCAGCAGGGACAGGGGGCGGACGCGGGGCTACACCTTC. It codes for CASRDRGRTRGYTF. The chain has TRBV10-2 and TRBJ1-2; the match to TRBD1 covers 11 bases. The CDR3 spans 14 residues. Germline V gives CDR1 WSHSY, CDR2 SAAADI. The V segment lost 6 bases and the J segment 8 bases; nucleotides outside the gene matches: 8.

The genes are TRBV28 and TRBJ2-2, with D hard to call. Looked up from germline, CDR1 is MDHEN and CDR2 is SYDVKM. The ends were cut back, 1 base at V and 7 bases at J, with 13 bases in the middle. The CDR3 consists of 15 residues. The CDR3 is CASSLLAASVGELFF. In DNA form, the CDR3 reads TGTGCCAGCAGTTTATTAGCCGCTTCGGTCGGGGAGCTGTTTTTT.